The TCR beta chain described here comes from a study of human versus mouse CDR3 diversity and MHC coevolution. Study-wide points: Most of the three human donors had the lowest clonal inequality.

The protocol was immunoSEQ multiplex PCR, while the TCRdb copy is restricted to in-frame clones and leaves out a portion. This table has tens of thousands of clones, 85% to 95% appearing once. The CDR3 spans 13 residues. Germline trimming cut 7 bases from V and 1 base from J; bases unmatched to any gene: 6. In germline, CDR1 is SQVTM, CDR2 ANQGSEA. On this clone itself: Its target is not known.

The receptor's source is a person aged 30 to 70 in good health. The sample taken for sequencing was naive CD4+ T cells from blood. Stated subset: CD45RO-negative CD62L-positive naive CD4 T cells. The chain carries TRBV29-1 and TRBJ1-1; TRBD1 aligns across 7 bases. The CDR3 DNA is TGCAGCGGTCGGGACAGCGGGAACACTGAAGCTTTCTTT. Its translation is CSGRDSGNTEAFF.